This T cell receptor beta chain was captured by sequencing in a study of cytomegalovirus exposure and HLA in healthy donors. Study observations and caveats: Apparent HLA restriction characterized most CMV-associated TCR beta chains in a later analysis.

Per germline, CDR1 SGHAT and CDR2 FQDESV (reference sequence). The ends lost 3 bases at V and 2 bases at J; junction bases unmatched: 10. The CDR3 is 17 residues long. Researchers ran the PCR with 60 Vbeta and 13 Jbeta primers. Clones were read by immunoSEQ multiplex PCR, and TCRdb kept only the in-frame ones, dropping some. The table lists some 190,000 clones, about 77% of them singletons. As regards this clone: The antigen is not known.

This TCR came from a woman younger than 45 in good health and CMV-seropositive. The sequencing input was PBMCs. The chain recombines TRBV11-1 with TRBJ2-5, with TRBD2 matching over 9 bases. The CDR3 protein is CASSFSSLAGLQETQYF. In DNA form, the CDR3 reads TGTGCCAGCAGCTTTTCGTCGCTAGCGGGGCTACAAGAGACCCAGTACTTC.